A single sample gave rise to the 6 T cell receptor beta chains below, sequenced in a study of molecular identifiers for immune sequencing clone quantification. TCRdb ran MiXCR on the PCR reads and lists one entry per CDR3 protein. The profile shows about 98,000 distinct CDR3 sequences, 30% to 45% of them singletons. Sequenced material: naive CD8+ T cells from blood, with Jurkat cell RNA spiked in. Subset noted: FACS-sorted CD8+CD4-CCR7+CD45RA+ naive T cells. The receptors stem from a human donor in good health. Some libraries in this study had Jurkat cell RNA spiked in.

The gene calls are TRBV20-1 and TRBJ2-7; 7 positions agree with TRBD2. CDR3 length: 11 residues. Germline lookup yields CDR1 DFQATT and CDR2 SNEGSKA (reference sequence). Losses at the gene ends were 5 bases for V and 6 bases for J; bases not matched to a gene: 4. The CDR3: CSAGGVPEQYF. The CDR3 DNA reads TGCAGTGCTGGGGGGGTACCCGAGCAGTACTTC.

Only a few counts were recorded for this clonotype. The chain joins TRBV20-1 to TRBJ2-7, with 10 bases fitting TRBD2. From germline, CDR1 is DFQATT and CDR2 SNEGSKA (reference sequence). Trimming cost V 0 bases and J 0 bases; bases outside gene matches: 2. This CDR3 is built from 15 residues. In DNA, the CDR3 is TGCAGTGCTAGAGAGGTAGCGGGGGGCTCCTACGAGCAGTACTTC. This codes for CSAREVAGGSYEQYF.

This clonotype showed up just a few times. V gene TRBV7-9 combines with J gene TRBJ1-5; D is uncertain. Deletions cut 1 base from V and 2 bases from J, with 6 bases between. The CDR3 runs 14 residues. CDR1 is SEHNR and CDR2 is FQNEAQ in the germline V gene (reference sequence). DNA for the CDR3: TGTGCCAGCAGCTTAGGGATAGGCAATCAGCCCCAGCATTTT. Amino acids: CASSLGIGNQPQHF. Complete variable domain (other parts from reference TRBV7-9 and TRBJ1-5): DTGVSQNPRHKITKRGQNVTFRCDPISEHNRLYWYRQTLGQGPEFLTYFQNEAQLEKSRLLSDRFSAERPKGSFSTLEIQRTEQGDSAMYLCASSLGIGNQPQHFGDGTRLSIL.

In its sample, this clonotype was seen once. V usage is TRBV20-1 and J usage is TRBJ2-1; maybe TRBD1 (8 bases). Per the germline V gene, CDR1 is DFQATT and CDR2 is SNEGSKA (reference sequence). The CDR3 covers 14 residues. Trimming removed 2 bases at V and 8 bases at J, with 16 bases between. The CDR3 sequence is CSARILQGGYEQFF. CDR3 sequence (DNA): TGCAGTGCTAGAATTCTACAGGGGGGGTATGAGCAGTTCTTC.

This chain links TRBV4-3 with TRBJ2-3, with TRBD2 identical over 11 bases. The V segment lost 5 bases and the J segment 6 bases; nucleotides outside the gene matches: 10. The CDR3 has 16 amino acids. From germline, CDR1 is LGHNA and CDR2 YSLEER. The CDR3 DNA is TGCGCCAGCAGCTCAGGACTAGCGGGTGCACAGGATACGCAGTATTTT. Protein product: CASSSGLAGAQDTQYF.

Points on this clonotype: This sequence may be a read error, since a much larger clone differs from it by one base. The V call is TRBV29-1, the J call TRBJ2-1, with 10 bases identical to TRBD2. J gave up 9 bases and V 3 bases, and 17 bases lay outside the gene matches. Germline CDR1 SQVTM, CDR2 ANQGSEA. The CDR3 totals 17 residues. The CDR3 DNA follows: TGCAGCGTTGATAGTACCGGACTAGCGGAGATCGGGGGTGAGCAGTTCTTC. Its translation is CSVDSTGLAEIGGEQFF.